Listed here are 29 T cell receptor beta chains from one sample, sequenced in a study of blood T cell repertoires in COVID-19. Method: immunoSEQ multiplex PCR; TCRdb's copy keeps in-frame clones and lacks some. The data contain 90,000 to 150,000 clones, 65% to 80% of them singletons. The sample comprised peripheral blood. These receptors were taken from a man in his fifties with acute or convalescent COVID-19.

This rearrangement joins TRBV27 to TRBJ2-2; TRBD2 agrees at 8 bases. Germline V CDR1 and CDR2: MNHEY, SMNVEV (reference sequence). V lost 2 bases and J lost 6; bases outside the gene matches: 8. CDR3 length: 16 residues. CDR3 DNA: TGTGCCAGCAGTTTAAAGGGACTAGGGAAGGCCGGGGAGCTGTTTTTT. Residues: CASSLKGLGKAGELFF.

The chain carries TRBV27 and TRBJ1-5; no firm D call. CDR3 size: 15 residues. V lost 0 bases to trimming and J lost 5 bases, with 11 bases between them. Germline CDR1 and CDR2: MNHEY and SMNVEV (reference sequence). CDR3 DNA: TGTGCCAGCAGTTTATCGGCCCAAGAGGATCAGCCCCAGCATTTT. It is translated as CASSLSAQEDQPQHF.

The chain couples TRBV27 to TRBJ2-1; D is perhaps TRBD2 (6 bases). The CDR3 covers 14 residues. Trimming took 7 bases from V and 5 from J, leaving 15 bases between them. The V gene's germline CDR1 is MNHEY and CDR2 SMNVEV (reference sequence). The DNA of the CDR3 is TGTGCCAGCATAAGGGCAGGGAGGAACAATGAGCAGTTCTTC. It specifies CASIRAGRNNEQFF.

This rearrangement joins TRBV6-5 to TRBJ2-5; D gene unclear. This CDR3 has 13 residues. The germline V and J ends were trimmed by 9 bases and 2 bases, with 13 bases remaining between them. Germline V gene sequence: CDR1 MNHEY, CDR2 SVGAGI. The CDR3 here is CASPRREQETQYF. The CDR3 region has the DNA TGTGCCAGTCCTCGGAGAGAACAAGAGACCCAGTACTTC.

This rearrangement joins TRBV28 to TRBJ2-5; possibly TRBD1 for D (6 bases). Germline V gene sequence: CDR1 MDHEN, CDR2 SYDVKM. Trimming cost V 3 bases and J 3 bases, with 14 bases left between them. This CDR3 has 15 amino acids. CDR3 bases: TGTGCCAGCAGTTTTTTCGGACAGACTGAAGAGACCCAGTACTTC. Its translation: CASSFFGQTEETQYF.

V is TRBV12-3 or TRBV12-4 and J is TRBJ2-7; 11 bases fit TRBD1. This CDR3 is 13 amino acids long. V lost 6 bases, J lost 5 bases, and 3 bases stayed unmatched. This chain's CDR3 is CASRRTGGDEQYF. Written as DNA, the CDR3 is TGTGCCAGCAGACGGACAGGGGGCGACGAGCAGTACTTC.

The chain carries TRBV5-1 and TRBJ1-1, with 10 bases that match TRBD1. The V segment lost 5 bases and the J segment 4 bases; nucleotides outside the gene matches: 2. This CDR3 has 13 residues. Germline V gene sequence: CDR1 SGHRS, CDR2 YFSETQ. The CDR3 here is CASRGTGATEAFF. CDR3 DNA: TGCGCCAGCAGAGGGACAGGGGCCACTGAAGCTTTCTTT.

The chain couples TRBV10-2 to TRBJ2-6; no clear D. V lost 3 bases and J lost 2, with 8 bases in between. This CDR3 contains 15 residues. Germline lookup yields CDR1 WSHSY and CDR2 SAAADI. The CDR3 DNA is TGCGCCAGCAGTGACTGGGCTGCTGGGGCCAACGTCCTGACTTTC. Protein sequence: CASSDWAAGANVLTF.

The chain has TRBV7-9 and TRBJ2-7; maybe TRBD1 (6 bases). The CDR3 is 13 amino acids. The germline V gene has CDR1 SEHNR and CDR2 FQNEAQ (reference sequence). V lost 5 bases and J 4 bases, leaving 12 bases between the germline ends. The CDR3 DNA reads as TGTGCCAGCAGCACAAGGACAGCGTACGAGCAGTACTTC. It codes for CASSTRTAYEQYF.

The chain combines TRBV11-2 with TRBJ1-2; D not resolved. V lost 1 base and J lost 1, with 7 bases in between. Germline V gives CDR1 SGHAT, CDR2 FQNNGV. The CDR3 has 14 residues. The CDR3 DNA follows: TGTGCCAGCAGCTTAGCCCCAGATAACTATGGCTACACCTTC. It specifies CASSLAPDNYGYTF.

This clone was seen more than once but under ten times. At one end, the junction sequence differs from germline, possibly due to a read error. The rearrangement uses TRBV2 and TRBJ2-5; TRBD2 matches 9 bases. CDR1 and CDR2 (germline): SNHLY, FYNNEI. The CDR3 consists of 19 residues. CDR3 nucleotides: TGTGCCAGCTGTGAGGGGCGCGGATGCGGGAGGGCCCGGGGGGAGACCCAGTACTTC. Residues: CASCEGRGCGRARGETQYF. The full variable domain, with the rest looked up from reference TRBV2 and TRBJ2-5, is EPEVTQTPSHQVTQMGQEVILRCVPISNHLYFYWYRQILGQKVEFLVSFYNNEISEKSEIFDDQFSVERPDGSNFTLKIRSTKLEDSAMYFCASCEGRGCGRARGETQYFGPGTRLLVL.

The chain couples TRBV27 to TRBJ2-5; TRBD2 agrees at 12 bases. The CDR3 totals 15 residues. The junction had 7 bases not matched to a gene; V was cut back by 5 bases and J by 6 bases. The germline CDR1 and CDR2 sequences are MNHEY and SMNVEV (reference sequence). The CDR3 DNA sequence: TGTGCCAGCAGTCTTCGACTAGCGGGAGTGCAGACCCAGTACTTC. Its translation: CASSLRLAGVQTQYF.

The chain recombines TRBV27 with TRBJ1-4; 8 bases agree with TRBD1. Germline-derived CDR1 and CDR2 are MNHEY and SMNVEV (reference sequence). Trimming removed 7 bases from V and 5 bases from J; junction bases left unmatched: 3. This CDR3 comprises 13 residues. This CDR3 is CASKRQGNEKLFF. DNA of the CDR3: TGTGCCAGCAAGAGACAGGGGAATGAAAAACTGTTTTTT.

A word on this clone: One junction end does not reproduce the germline sequence, and a read error may be involved. The chain is built from TRBV5-1 and TRBJ2-3; TRBD2 might be the D (6 bases). Germline lookup yields CDR1 SGHRS and CDR2 YFSETQ. This CDR3 contains 15 residues. CDR3 sequence (DNA): TGCGCCAGCAGCTCGTGGTCGGGACTGCACAGATACGCAGTATTT. Translation gives CASSSWSGLHRYAVF.

The V call is TRBV2, the J call TRBJ1-5; 8 positions match TRBD1. CDR3 length equals 14 residues. Trimming cost V 4 bases and J 6 bases; bases outside gene matches: 5. Germline values: CDR1 SNHLY, CDR2 FYNNEI. The CDR3, as DNA: TGTGCCAGCAGTGGGCAGGGGGCGACTCAGCCCCAGCATTTT. This sequence encodes CASSGQGATQPQHF.

In DNA, the CDR3 is TGTGCCTGGAAAACCGGGACAGATACCTATGGCTACACCTTC. This encodes CAWKTGTDTYGYTF. V gene TRBV30 combines with J gene TRBJ1-2; 7 nucleotides align to TRBD1. With 4 bases clipped from V and 4 bases from J, the junction kept 9 bases outside the gene matches. The CDR3 spans 14 residues. The V gene's germline CDR1 is GTSNPN and CDR2 SVGIG (reference sequence).

CDR3 in DNA: TGTGCCAGCAGTACAGGGACTATCTCCTACAATGAGCAGTTCTTC. Its translation: CASSTGTISYNEQFF. The chain couples TRBV28 to TRBJ2-1; TRBD2 is a possible D gene (7 bases). The CDR3 has 15 residues. The germline V gene encodes CDR1 MDHEN and CDR2 SYDVKM. V was cut by 5 bases and J by 0 bases, with 11 bases left in between.

The rearrangement joins TRBV7-2 to TRBJ2-1, with D possibly TRBD1 on 6 matching bases. This CDR3 contains 17 residues. Trimming removed 5 bases from V and 0 bases from J, with 17 bases in between. Germline V gene lookup returns CDR1 SGHTA and CDR2 FQGNSA. CDR3: CASSSKGDRSSYNEQFF. Here the CDR3 DNA reads TGTGCCAGCAGCAGTAAGGGGGACCGAAGCTCCTACAATGAGCAGTTCTTC.

This clone was counted ten times or more. This chain connects TRBV29-1 to TRBJ2-7; 8 bases line up with TRBD2. V lost 7 bases, J lost 7 bases, and 9 bases stayed unmatched. Germline CDR1 and CDR2: SQVTM and ANQGSEA. This CDR3 contains 12 residues. CDR3 loop: CSGGLAAGEQYF. The CDR3 bases are TGCAGCGGCGGACTAGCTGCAGGGGAGCAGTACTTC.

The chain combines TRBV10-3 with TRBJ2-1; D perhaps matches TRBD2 (6 bases). This CDR3 region has 15 residues. The germline V and J ends were trimmed by 10 bases and 5 bases, with 21 bases remaining between them. CDR1 ENHRY and CDR2 SYGVKD come from the germline V gene. The CDR3 nucleotides read TGTGCCACTGAAGTGGCGGGGATTAGAAACAATGAGCAGTTCTTC. Protein: CATEVAGIRNNEQFF.

The J gene is TRBJ1-3, the V gene TRBV2; possibly TRBD1 for D (6 bases). CDR3 length: 15 amino acids. Trimming took 1 base from V and 2 from J, leaving 9 bases between them. CDR1 is SNHLY, CDR2 FYNNEI, per germline. The CDR3: CASSEGGGPGNTIYF. The CDR3 region has the DNA TGTGCCAGCAGTGAAGGGGGGGGGCCTGGAAACACCATATATTTT.

This clone has only a few counts. The J gene is TRBJ1-2, the V gene TRBV19, with D uncertain. V was clipped by 7 bases and J by 3 bases, with 15 bases between them. The CDR3 spans 14 residues. The germline CDR1 and CDR2 sequences are LNHDA and SQIVND (reference sequence). CDR3 in amino acids: CASTSRGVYYGYTF. The DNA of the CDR3 is TGTGCCAGTACCTCGCGGGGAGTGTACTATGGCTACACCTTC.

The chain is built from TRBV18 and TRBJ2-1; 8 bases are a match to TRBD1. Germline-derived CDR1 and CDR2 are KGHSH and LQKENI. J was trimmed by 12 bases and V by 0 bases; bases with no gene match: 4. The CDR3 sequence is 13 residues long. CDR3: CASSPPTGDRQFF. In DNA form, the CDR3 reads TGTGCCAGCTCACCACCGACAGGGGACAGGCAGTTCTTC.

The chain employs TRBV5-1 and TRBJ2-3, with 7 bases matching TRBD2. This CDR3 has 16 residues. Trimming removed 0 bases from V and 2 bases from J; junction bases left unmatched: 6. Germline V gives CDR1 SGHRS, CDR2 YFSETQ. The CDR3 sequence: CASSLEGRGYTDTQYF. The CDR3 nucleotides read TGCGCCAGCAGCTTGGAGGGGCGGGGGTACACAGATACGCAGTATTTT.

The rearrangement uses TRBV28 and TRBJ2-7; 12 bases agree with TRBD1. V was clipped by 6 bases and J by 7 bases; unmatched bases: 13. The CDR3 totals 16 residues. Looked up from germline, CDR1 is MDHEN and CDR2 is SYDVKM. CDR3: CASRTPGTGGAGEQYF. CDR3 sequence (DNA): TGTGCCAGCAGGACGCCCGGGACAGGGGGCGCCGGGGAGCAGTACTTC.

V gene TRBV6-1 combines with J gene TRBJ2-2; tentatively, D is TRBD1 (6 bases). The germline gives CDR1 MNHNS, CDR2 SASEGT. This CDR3 contains 11 residues. V gave up 8 bases and J gave up 7 bases, with 8 bases separating them. The CDR3 nucleotides read TGTGCCAGCTGGGGGCACGGGGAGCTGTTTTTT. Amino acid sequence: CASWGHGELFF.

The chain is built from TRBV6-1 and TRBJ2-1; D gene unclear. Germline CDR1 is MNHNS and CDR2 is SASEGT. This CDR3 is 15 amino acids long. V was trimmed by 5 bases and J by 3 bases, leaving 14 bases between them. DNA for the CDR3: TGTGCCAGCAGTCCCGTTCCCCCGTACTACAATGAGCAGTTCTTC. The encoded protein is CASSPVPPYYNEQFF.

The V call is TRBV12-3 or TRBV12-4, the J call TRBJ1-1; D not certain. Trimming took 3 bases from V and 5 from J, leaving 4 bases between them. The CDR3 has 11 amino acids. The CDR3 DNA reads TGTGCCAGCAGTTTTTTAACTGAAGCTTTCTTT. Residues: CASSFLTEAFF.

The rearrangement uses TRBV6-5 and TRBJ2-7, with TRBD1 identical over 10 bases. There are 15 residues in the CDR3. The germline CDR1 and CDR2 sequences are MNHEY and SVGAGI. The V gene end was trimmed by 2 bases and the J gene end by 4 bases; junction bases not matched to a gene: 5. CDR3: CASSYTRTGGYEQYF. Written as DNA, the CDR3 is TGTGCCAGCAGTTACACCCGGACAGGGGGATACGAGCAGTACTTC.